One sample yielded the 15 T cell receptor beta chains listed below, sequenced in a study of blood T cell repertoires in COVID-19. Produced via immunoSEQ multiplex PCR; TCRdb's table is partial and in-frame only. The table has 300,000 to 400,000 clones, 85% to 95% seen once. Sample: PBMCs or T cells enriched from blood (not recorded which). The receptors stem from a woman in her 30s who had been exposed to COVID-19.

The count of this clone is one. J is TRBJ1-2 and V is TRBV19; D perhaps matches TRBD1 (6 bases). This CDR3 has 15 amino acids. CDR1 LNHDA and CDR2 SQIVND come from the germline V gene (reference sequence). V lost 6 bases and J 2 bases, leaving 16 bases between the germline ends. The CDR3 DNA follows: TGTGCCAGTAGAGTGGTAGGGGACATCAACTATGGCTACACCTTC. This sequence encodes CASRVVGDINYGYTF.

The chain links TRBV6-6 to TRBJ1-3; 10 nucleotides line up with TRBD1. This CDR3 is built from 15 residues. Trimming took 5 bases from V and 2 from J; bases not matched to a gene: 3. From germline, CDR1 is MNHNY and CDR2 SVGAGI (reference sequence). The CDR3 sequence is CASSRTGGTGNTIYF. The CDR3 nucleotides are TGTGCCAGCAGTCGGACAGGGGGGACTGGAAACACCATATATTTT.

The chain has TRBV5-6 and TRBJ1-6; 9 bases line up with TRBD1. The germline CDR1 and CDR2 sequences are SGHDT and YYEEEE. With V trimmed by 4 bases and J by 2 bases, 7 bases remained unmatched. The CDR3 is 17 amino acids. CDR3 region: CASSPGTGSPYNSPLHF. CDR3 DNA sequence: TGTGCCAGCAGCCCAGGGACAGGGAGTCCCTATAATTCACCCCTCCACTTT.

The CDR3: CASSEGKSTVRVYGYTF. The CDR3 coding sequence is TGTGCCAGCAGTGAGGGGAAATCGACAGTGAGAGTCTATGGCTACACCTTC. The V gene is TRBV2, the J gene TRBJ1-2; TRBD1 is a possible D gene (5 bases). Germline V gene lookup returns CDR1 SNHLY and CDR2 FYNNEI. V lost 3 bases to trimming and J lost 4 bases, with 21 bases between them. This CDR3 spans 17 amino acids.

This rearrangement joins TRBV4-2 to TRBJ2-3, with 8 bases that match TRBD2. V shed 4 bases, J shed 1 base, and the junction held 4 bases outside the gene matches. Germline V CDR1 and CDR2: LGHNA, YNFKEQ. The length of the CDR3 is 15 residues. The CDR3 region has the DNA TGTGCCAGCAGCCCCCCGGGACTAGGCACAGATACGCAGTATTTT. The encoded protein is CASSPPGLGTDTQYF.

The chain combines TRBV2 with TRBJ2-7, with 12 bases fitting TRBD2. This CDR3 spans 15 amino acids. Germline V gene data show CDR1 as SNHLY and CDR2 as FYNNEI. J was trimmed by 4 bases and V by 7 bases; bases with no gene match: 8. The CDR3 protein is CASTQTSGGPYEQYF. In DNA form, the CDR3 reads TGTGCCAGCACTCAGACTAGCGGGGGACCTTACGAGCAGTACTTC. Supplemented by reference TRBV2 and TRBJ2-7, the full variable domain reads EPEVTQTPSHQVTQMGQEVILRCVPISNHLYFYWYRQILGQKVEFLVSFYNNEISEKSEIFDDQFSVERPDGSNFTLKIRSTKLEDSAMYFCASTQTSGGPYEQYFGPGTRLTVT.

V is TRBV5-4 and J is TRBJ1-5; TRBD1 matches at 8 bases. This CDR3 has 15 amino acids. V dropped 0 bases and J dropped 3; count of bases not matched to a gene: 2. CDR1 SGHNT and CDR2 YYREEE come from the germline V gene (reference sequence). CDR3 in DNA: TGTGCCAGCAGCTTGGACAGGGGGTTCAATCAGCCCCAGCATTTT. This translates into CASSLDRGFNQPQHF. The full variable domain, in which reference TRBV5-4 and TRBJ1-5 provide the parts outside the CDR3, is ETGVTQSPTHLIKTRGQQVTLRCSSQSGHNTVSWYQQALGQGPQFIFQYYREEENGRGNFPPRFSGLQFPNYSSELNVNALELDDSALYLCASSLDRGFNQPQHFGDGTRLSIL.

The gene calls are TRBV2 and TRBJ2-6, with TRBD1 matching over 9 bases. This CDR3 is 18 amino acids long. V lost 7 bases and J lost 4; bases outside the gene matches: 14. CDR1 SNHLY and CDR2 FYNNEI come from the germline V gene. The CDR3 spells CASKHNRDRARGANVLTF. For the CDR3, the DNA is TGTGCCAGCAAACATAACCGGGACAGGGCGAGGGGGGCCAACGTCCTGACTTTC.

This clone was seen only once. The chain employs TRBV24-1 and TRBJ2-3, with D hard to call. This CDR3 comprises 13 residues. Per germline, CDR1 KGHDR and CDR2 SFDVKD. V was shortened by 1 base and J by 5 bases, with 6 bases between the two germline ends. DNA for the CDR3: TGTGCCACCAGTGATTTTCTTAAAGATACGCAGTATTTT. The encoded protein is CATSDFLKDTQYF.

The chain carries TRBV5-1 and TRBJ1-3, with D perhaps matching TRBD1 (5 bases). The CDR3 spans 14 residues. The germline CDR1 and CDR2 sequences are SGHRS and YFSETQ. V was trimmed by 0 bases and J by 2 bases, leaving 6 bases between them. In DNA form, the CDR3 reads TGCGCCAGCAGCTTGGAGACAGCTGGAAACACCATATATTTT. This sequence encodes CASSLETAGNTIYF.

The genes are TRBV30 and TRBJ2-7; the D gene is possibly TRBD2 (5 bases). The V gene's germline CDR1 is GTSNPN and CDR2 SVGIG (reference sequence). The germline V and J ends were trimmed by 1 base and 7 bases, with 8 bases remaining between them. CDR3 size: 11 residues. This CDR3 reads CAWSGRWEQYF. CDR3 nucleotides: TGTGCCTGGAGTGGGAGGTGGGAGCAGTACTTC.

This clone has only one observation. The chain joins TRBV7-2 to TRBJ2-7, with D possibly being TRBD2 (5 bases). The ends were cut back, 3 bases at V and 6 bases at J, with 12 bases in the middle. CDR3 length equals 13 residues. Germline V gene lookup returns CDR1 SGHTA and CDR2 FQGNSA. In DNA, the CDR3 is TGTGCCAGCAGCTTTTTTACCAGCGGCGAGCAGTACTTC. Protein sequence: CASSFFTSGEQYF.

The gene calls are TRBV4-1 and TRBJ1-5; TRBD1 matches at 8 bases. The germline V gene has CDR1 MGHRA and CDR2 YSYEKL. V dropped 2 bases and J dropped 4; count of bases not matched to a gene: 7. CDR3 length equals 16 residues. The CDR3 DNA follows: TGCGCCAGCAGCCAACGACCGGACAGGGAAAATCAGCCCCAGCATTTT. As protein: CASSQRPDRENQPQHF.

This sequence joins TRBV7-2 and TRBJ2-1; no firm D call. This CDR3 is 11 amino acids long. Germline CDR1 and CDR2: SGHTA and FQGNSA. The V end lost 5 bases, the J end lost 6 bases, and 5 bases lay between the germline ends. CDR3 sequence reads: CASSPFNEQFF. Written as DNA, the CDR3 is TGTGCCAGCAGCCCTTTCAATGAGCAGTTCTTC.

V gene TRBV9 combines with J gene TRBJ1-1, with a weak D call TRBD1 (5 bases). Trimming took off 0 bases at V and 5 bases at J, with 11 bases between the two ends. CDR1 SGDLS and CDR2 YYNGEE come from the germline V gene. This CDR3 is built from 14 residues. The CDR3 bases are TGTGCCAGCAGCGTAGCTCAGGGTAGTACTGAAGCTTTCTTT. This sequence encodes CASSVAQGSTEAFF.